Included here is one TCR beta chain sequence, with context. Its antigen is unknown. The sample belongs to a study of cytomegalovirus exposure and HLA in healthy donors. General observations from the study: Researchers reported in a later analysis that common viral pathogens appeared linked to several top clusters. According to reports, the classifier identified cytomegalovirus status with high specificity and sensitivity.

Germline V gene lookup returns CDR1 LNHNV and CDR2 YYDKDF (reference sequence). The CDR3 totals 17 residues. V shed 2 bases, J shed 2 bases, and the junction held 6 bases outside the gene matches. Vbeta (60) and Jbeta (13) primers were used in the PCR. The protocol was immunoSEQ multiplex PCR, while the TCRdb copy is restricted to in-frame clones and leaves out a portion. The table includes about 98,000 clones, 60% to 80% detected once. This TCR was recovered from a female donor in good health and CMV-seronegative. The chain employs TRBV15 and TRBJ2-3, with 11 bases fitting TRBD2. The material sequenced was PBMCs. This CDR3 reads CATSRNRGLADTDTQYF. For the CDR3, the DNA is TGTGCCACCAGCAGAAACCGGGGACTAGCGGACACAGATACGCAGTATTTT.